The next 7 T cell receptor beta chains were all read from a single sample in a study of cytomegalovirus exposure and HLA in healthy donors. With 60 Vbeta and 13 Jbeta primers, the PCR was carried out. Some clones are missing from TCRdb's copy, which holds only in-frame ones; the method was immunoSEQ multiplex PCR. The sample shows 150,000 or so clones, approximately 73% of them seen only once. The specimen sequenced was PBMCs. The receptors derive from a woman younger than 30 in good health and CMV-seronegative.

The chain uses TRBV13 and TRBJ2-1; a weak D match, TRBD2 (6 bases). Between the trimmed V and J ends, which lost 6 bases and 1 base, there was a span of 16 bases. Germline V lookup: CDR1 PRHDT, CDR2 FYEKMQ (reference sequence). The CDR3 covers 16 residues. The CDR3 DNA follows: TGTGCCAGCAGTTCGGGAGCCCTCTCTTCCTACAATGAGCAGTTCTTC. Amino acid sequence: CASSSGALSSYNEQFF.

The rearrangement uses TRBV18 and TRBJ1-2, with D perhaps TRBD1 (5 bases). Germline V lookup: CDR1 KGHSH, CDR2 LQKENI. V lost 5 bases to trimming and J lost 5 bases, with 21 bases between them. This CDR3 contains 16 residues. The CDR3 DNA reads TGTGCCAGCTCAAAAGGACAAGGAGAAACTTATTATGGCTACACCTTC. Its translation is CASSKGQGETYYGYTF.

This clone was seen a few times. The V call is TRBV29-1, the J call TRBJ1-4; TRBD1 matches at 7 bases. CDR1 is SQVTM, CDR2 ANQGSEA, per germline. The ends lost 6 bases at V and 10 bases at J; junction bases unmatched: 14. The CDR3 totals 14 residues. CDR3 sequence: CSVPGTDFDGKLFF. CDR3 nucleotides: TGCAGCGTCCCTGGGACAGACTTTGATGGAAAACTGTTTTTT. The whole variable domain, filled in from reference TRBV29-1 and TRBJ1-4, reads SAVISQKPSRDICQRGTSLTIQCQVDSQVTMMFWYRQQPGQSLTLIATANQGSEATYESGFVIDKFPISRPNLTFSTLTVSNMSPEDSSIYLCSVPGTDFDGKLFFGSGTQLSVL.

The gene calls are TRBV5-1 and TRBJ1-6; 8 bases are a match to TRBD1. The CDR3 consists of 14 residues. Per the germline V gene, CDR1 is SGHRS and CDR2 is YFSETQ. V gave up 1 base and J gave up 7 bases; unmatched junction bases: 1. Here the CDR3 reads CASSLYRGNSPLHF. The CDR3 DNA is TGCGCCAGCAGCTTGTACAGGGGGAATTCACCCCTCCACTTT.

The genes are TRBV27 and TRBJ2-2; 13 bases are shared with TRBD2. The CDR3 spans 15 residues. The V segment lost 5 bases and the J segment 10 bases; nucleotides outside the gene matches: 7. The germline V gene encodes CDR1 MNHEY and CDR2 SMNVEV (reference sequence). The CDR3, as DNA: TGTGCCAGCAGTCCTGGGACTAGCGGGATTTCGGAGCTGTTTTTT. Amino acids: CASSPGTSGISELFF.

The CDR3 here is CASSPPTGGRPQHF. The DNA of the CDR3 is TGTGCCAGCAGCCCACCGACAGGTGGTAGGCCCCAGCATTTT. This sequence joins TRBV28 and TRBJ1-5, with a tentative D call TRBD1 (6 bases). Trimming left V 6 bases short and J 9 bases short, with 18 bases between. Germline V CDR1 and CDR2: MDHEN, SYDVKM. The CDR3 is 14 amino acids.

The chain links TRBV7-2 to TRBJ2-1; TRBD2 might be the D (7 bases). This CDR3 contains 14 residues. With 2 bases removed from V and 10 bases from J, the gap between germline ends came to 15 bases. Germline values: CDR1 SGHTA, CDR2 FQGNSA. Here the CDR3 DNA reads TGTGCCAGCAGCTTAAAAGTGCCGGGGGGCGAGCAGTTCTTC. Protein sequence: CASSLKVPGGEQFF.